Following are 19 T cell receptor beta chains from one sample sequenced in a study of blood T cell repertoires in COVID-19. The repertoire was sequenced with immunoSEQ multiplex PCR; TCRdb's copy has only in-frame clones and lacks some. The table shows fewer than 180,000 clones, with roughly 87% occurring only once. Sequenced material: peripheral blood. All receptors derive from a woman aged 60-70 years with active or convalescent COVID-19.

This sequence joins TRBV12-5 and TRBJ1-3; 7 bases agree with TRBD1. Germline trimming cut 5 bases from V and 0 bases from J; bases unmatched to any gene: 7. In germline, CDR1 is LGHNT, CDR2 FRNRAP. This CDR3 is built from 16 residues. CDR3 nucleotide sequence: TGTGCTAGTGGTGCACAGGGGCTCACCTCTGGAAACACCATATATTTT. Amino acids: CASGAQGLTSGNTIYF.

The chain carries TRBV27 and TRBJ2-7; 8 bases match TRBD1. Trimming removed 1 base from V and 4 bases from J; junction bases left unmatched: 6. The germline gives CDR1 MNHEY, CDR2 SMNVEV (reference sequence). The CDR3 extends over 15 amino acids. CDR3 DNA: TGTGCCAGCAGTTTATACCCAGGGGGCGCATACGAGCAGTACTTC. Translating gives CASSLYPGGAYEQYF.

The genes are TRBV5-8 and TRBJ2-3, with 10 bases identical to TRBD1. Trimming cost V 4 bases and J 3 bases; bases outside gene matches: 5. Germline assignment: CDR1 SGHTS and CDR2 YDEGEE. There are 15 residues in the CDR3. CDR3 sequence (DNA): TGTGCCAGCAGCGGGGGACAGGGGAAGACAGATACGCAGTATTTT. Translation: CASSGGQGKTDTQYF. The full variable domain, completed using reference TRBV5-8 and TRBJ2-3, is EAGVTQSPTHLIKTRGQQATLRCSPISGHTSVYWYQQALGLGLQFLLWYDEGEERNRGNFPPRFSGRQFPNYSSELNVNALELEDSALYLCASSGGQGKTDTQYFGPGTRLTVL.

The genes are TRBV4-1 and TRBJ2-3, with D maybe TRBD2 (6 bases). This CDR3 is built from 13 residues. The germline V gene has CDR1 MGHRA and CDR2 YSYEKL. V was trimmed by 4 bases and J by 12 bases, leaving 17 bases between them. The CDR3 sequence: CASSPSGENRQYF. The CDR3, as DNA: TGCGCCAGCAGCCCTTCGGGGGAAAACAGACAGTATTTT.

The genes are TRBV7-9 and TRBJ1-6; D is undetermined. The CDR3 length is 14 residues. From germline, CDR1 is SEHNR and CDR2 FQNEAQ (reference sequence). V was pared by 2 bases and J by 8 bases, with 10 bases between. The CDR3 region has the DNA TGTGCCAGCAGCTTATCGTATGGAGATTCACCCCTCCACTTT. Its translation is CASSLSYGDSPLHF.

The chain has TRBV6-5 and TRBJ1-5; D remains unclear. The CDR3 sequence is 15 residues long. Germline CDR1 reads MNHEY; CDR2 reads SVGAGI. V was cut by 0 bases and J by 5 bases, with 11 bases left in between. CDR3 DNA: TGTGCCAGCAGTTACTCGAACCGATTAGATCAGCCCCAGCATTTT. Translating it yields CASSYSNRLDQPQHF.

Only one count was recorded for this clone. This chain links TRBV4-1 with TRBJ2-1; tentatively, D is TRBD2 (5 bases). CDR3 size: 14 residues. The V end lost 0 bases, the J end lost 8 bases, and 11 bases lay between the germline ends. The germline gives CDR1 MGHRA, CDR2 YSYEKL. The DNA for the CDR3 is TGCGCCAGCAGCCAAGATTGGCAGGACTATGAGCAGTTCTTC. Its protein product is CASSQDWQDYEQFF.

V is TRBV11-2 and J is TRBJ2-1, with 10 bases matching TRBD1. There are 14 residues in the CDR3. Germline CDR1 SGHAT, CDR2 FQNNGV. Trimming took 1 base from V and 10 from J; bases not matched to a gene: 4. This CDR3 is CASSLGGQGREQFF. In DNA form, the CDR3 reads TGTGCCAGCAGCTTAGGGGGACAGGGGCGAGAGCAGTTCTTC.

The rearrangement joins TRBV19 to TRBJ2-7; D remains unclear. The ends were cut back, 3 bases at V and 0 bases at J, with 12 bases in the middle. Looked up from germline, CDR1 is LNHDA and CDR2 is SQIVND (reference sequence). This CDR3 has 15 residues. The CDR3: CASSMRDGASYEQYF. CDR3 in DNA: TGTGCCAGTAGTATGAGAGATGGTGCCTCCTACGAGCAGTACTTC.

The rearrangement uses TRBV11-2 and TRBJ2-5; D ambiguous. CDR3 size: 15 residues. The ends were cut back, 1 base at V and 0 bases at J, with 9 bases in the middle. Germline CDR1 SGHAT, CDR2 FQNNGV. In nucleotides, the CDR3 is TGTGCCAGCAGCTTAGGGTGGCTAGACCAAGAGACCCAGTACTTC. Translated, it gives CASSLGWLDQETQYF.

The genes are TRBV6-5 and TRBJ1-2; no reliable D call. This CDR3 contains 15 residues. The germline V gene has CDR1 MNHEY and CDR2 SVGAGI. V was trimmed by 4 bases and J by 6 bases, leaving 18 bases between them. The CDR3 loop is CASSSRPSQANGYTF. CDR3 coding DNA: TGTGCCAGCAGTTCGCGCCCGTCGCAGGCAAATGGCTACACCTTC.

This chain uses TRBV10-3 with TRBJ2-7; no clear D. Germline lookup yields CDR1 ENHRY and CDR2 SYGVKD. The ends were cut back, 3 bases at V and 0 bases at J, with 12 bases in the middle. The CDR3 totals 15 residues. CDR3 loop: CAISELLSGSYEQYF. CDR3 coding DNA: TGTGCCATCAGTGAACTGTTATCGGGCTCCTACGAGCAGTACTTC.

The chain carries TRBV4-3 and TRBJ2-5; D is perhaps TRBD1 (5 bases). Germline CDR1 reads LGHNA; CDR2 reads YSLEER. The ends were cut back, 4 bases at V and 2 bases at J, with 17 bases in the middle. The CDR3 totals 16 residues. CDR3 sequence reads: CASSPSGWGGQETQYF. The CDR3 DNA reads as TGCGCCAGCAGCCCGTCAGGGTGGGGCGGACAAGAGACCCAGTACTTC.

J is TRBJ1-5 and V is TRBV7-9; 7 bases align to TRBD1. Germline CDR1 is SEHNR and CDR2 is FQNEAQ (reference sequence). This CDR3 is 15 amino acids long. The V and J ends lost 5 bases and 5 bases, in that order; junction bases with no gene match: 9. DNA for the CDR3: TGTGCCAGCAGCCCAACAGGGGCCCGGGATCAGCCCCAGCATTTT. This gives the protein CASSPTGARDQPQHF.

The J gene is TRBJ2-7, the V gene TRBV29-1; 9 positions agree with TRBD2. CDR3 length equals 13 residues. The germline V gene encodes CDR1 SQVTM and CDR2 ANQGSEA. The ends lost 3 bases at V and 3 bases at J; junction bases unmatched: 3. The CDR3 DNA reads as TGCAGCGTTGAGGCTAGCGGGGTCTACGAGCAGTACTTC. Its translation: CSVEASGVYEQYF.

In DNA form, the CDR3 reads TGTGCCAGCAGCCAACAGAGCTCTGGAAACACCATATATTTT. Amino acid sequence: CASSQQSSGNTIYF. The chain carries TRBV5-6 and TRBJ1-3; D remains ambiguous. V lost 4 bases to trimming and J lost 0 bases, with 8 bases between them. The CDR3 length is 14 residues. Per germline, CDR1 SGHDT and CDR2 YYEEEE.

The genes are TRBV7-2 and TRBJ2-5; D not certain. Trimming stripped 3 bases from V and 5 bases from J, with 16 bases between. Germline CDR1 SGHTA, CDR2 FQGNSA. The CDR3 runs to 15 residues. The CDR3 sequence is CASSFNAAGAETQYF. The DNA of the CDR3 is TGTGCCAGCAGCTTTAACGCAGCCGGAGCGGAGACCCAGTACTTC.

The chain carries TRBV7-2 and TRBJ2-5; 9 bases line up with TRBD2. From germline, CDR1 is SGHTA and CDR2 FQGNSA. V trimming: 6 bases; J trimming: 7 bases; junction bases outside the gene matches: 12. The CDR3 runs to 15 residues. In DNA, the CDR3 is TGTGCCAGCAGAGCTCTAGCGGGGTCTGAAGGGACCCAGTACTTC. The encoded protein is CASRALAGSEGTQYF.

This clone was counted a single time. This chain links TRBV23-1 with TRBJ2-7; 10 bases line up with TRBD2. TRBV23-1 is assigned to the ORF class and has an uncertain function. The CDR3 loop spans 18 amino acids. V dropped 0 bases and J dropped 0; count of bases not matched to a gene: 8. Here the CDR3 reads CASSQSRASGGSSYEQYF. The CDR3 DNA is TGCGCCAGCAGTCAATCCAGGGCTAGCGGGGGTAGCTCCTACGAGCAGTACTTC.